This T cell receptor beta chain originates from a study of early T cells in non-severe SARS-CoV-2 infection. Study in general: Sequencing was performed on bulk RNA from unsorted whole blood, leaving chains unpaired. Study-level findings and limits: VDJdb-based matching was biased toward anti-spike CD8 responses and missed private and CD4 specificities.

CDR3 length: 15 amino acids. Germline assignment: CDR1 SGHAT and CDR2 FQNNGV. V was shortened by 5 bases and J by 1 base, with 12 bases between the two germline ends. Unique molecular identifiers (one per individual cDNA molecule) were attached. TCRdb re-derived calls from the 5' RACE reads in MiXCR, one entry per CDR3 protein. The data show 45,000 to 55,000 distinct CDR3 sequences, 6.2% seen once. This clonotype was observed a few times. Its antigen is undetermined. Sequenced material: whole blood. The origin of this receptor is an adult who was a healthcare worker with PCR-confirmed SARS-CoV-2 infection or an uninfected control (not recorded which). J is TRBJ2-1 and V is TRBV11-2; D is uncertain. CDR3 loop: CASSHQADSYNEQFF. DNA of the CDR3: TGTGCCAGCAGCCACCAAGCAGATTCCTACAATGAGCAGTTCTTC.